The 32 T cell receptor beta chains below were found in one sample sequenced in a study of tumor-infiltrating lymphocytes in primary liver carcinoma. It was from about 19-30 mg of unsorted bulk tissue that RNA and DNA were co-extracted. From roughly 500 ng total RNA, TCR beta cDNA was generated with a primer in the constant region. ARM-PCR was slightly modified, and three nested multiplex PCR rounds with it gave rise to the TCR beta libraries. TRBV1-TRBV30 forward and Cbeta reverse primers drove the first two roughly 10-cycle rounds. One entry per CDR3 protein results from TCRdb running MiXCR on the multiplex PCR reads. The sample carries 90,000 to 150,000 distinct CDR3 sequences, about 59% recorded once. Sequencing was done on a sample of liver tumor tissue from sampling region 1. Subset: tumor region T1, superior pole. Receptors were obtained from a woman aged 60-75 years with primary liver carcinoma and hepatitis B virus infection.

Of note for this clonotype: At one end the junction does not follow the germline gene, possibly because of a read error. V gene TRBV11-1 combines with J gene TRBJ2-2; D gene uncertain. The CDR3 consists of 17 residues. CDR1 is SGHAT and CDR2 is FQDESV in the germline V gene (reference sequence). The CDR3 spells CANSALPFLVNTGELFF. CDR3 bases: TGTGCCAACAGCGCCCTGCCATTCCTAGTTAACACCGGTGAGCTGTTTTTT.

A remark on this clonotype: This may be a read error, as it is one base from a much larger clone. The V and J genes are TRBV6-1 and TRBJ1-5; TRBD1 matches 8 bases. The CDR3 extends over 15 amino acids. Germline loops: CDR1 MNHNS, CDR2 SASEGT. CDR3 nucleotide sequence: TGTGACAGCTACAATCCGGACAGGGGCAATCAGCCCCAGCATTTT. Translating gives CDSYNPDRGNQPQHF.

The sample holds many counts of this clonotype. The J gene is TRBJ1-1, the V gene TRBV6-5; TRBD1 might be the D (6 bases). The CDR3 covers 15 residues. V dropped 3 bases and J dropped 4 bases, with 15 bases sitting between them. Germline CDR1 and CDR2: MNHEY and SVGAGI. CDR3 nucleotides: TGTGCCAGCAGTTATTCCGGGGGCTCGAGCACTGAAGCTTTCTTT. Its translation is CASSYSGGSSTEAFF.

As regards this clonotype: An end of the junction differs from the germline gene, which may be a read error. This chain connects TRBV24-1 to TRBJ2-5; TRBD1 might be the D (6 bases). CDR1 and CDR2 (germline): KGHDR, SFDVKD. This CDR3 comprises 16 residues. CDR3 DNA: TGTGCCACCAATGATAACAGGGTCTTGTACCATGAGACCCAGTACTTC. Translated: CATNDNRVLYHETQYF.

Worth noting for this clonotype: At one end, the junction sequence differs from germline, possibly due to a read error. The rearrangement uses TRBV28 and TRBJ2-5; D could derive from TRBD1 or TRBD2 (5 bases each). The germline CDR1 and CDR2 sequences are MDHEN and SYDVKM. The CDR3 extends over 12 amino acids. The CDR3 is CASSLAEGTKYF. The CDR3, as DNA: TGTGCCAGCAGTTTGGCTGAAGGGACCAAGTACTTC.

This clonotype has ten or more counts. One end of the junction does not line up with germline, which may come from a read error. J is TRBJ2-1 and V is TRBV5-4; a possible D gene is TRBD1 (5 bases). Germline-derived CDR1 and CDR2 are SGHNT and YYREEE (reference sequence). This CDR3 contains 13 residues. CDR3 in DNA: TGTGCCGACAGCCCCGACAGTAAAGCCCCGATTGGGTTC. Its protein is CADSPDSKAPIGF. Together with reference TRBV5-4 and TRBJ2-1, the CDR3 gives the full variable domain: ETGVTQSPTHLIKTRGQQVTLRCSSQSGHNTVSWYQQALGQGPQFIFQYYREEENGRGNFPPRFSGLQFPNYSSELNVNALELDDSALYLCADSPDSKAPIGFGPGTRLTVL.

In regard to this clonotype: Lacking the conserved final phenylalanine or tryptophan, this CDR3 likely reflects a read error. This chain joins TRBV11-2 and TRBJ1-1; D gene unclear. The CDR3 contains 13 residues. The V gene's germline CDR1 is SGHAT and CDR2 FQNNGV. The V end lost 5 bases, the J end lost 1 base, and 8 bases lay between the germline ends. CDR3 DNA sequence: TGTGCCAGCAGCCCGACAACGAACACTGAAGCTTTCACT. Protein: CASSPTTNTEAFT.

This clonotype was seen once. This may come from a read error, since a much larger clone is one base off. Without the conserved terminal phenylalanine or tryptophan, this CDR3 likely stems from a read error. The chain employs TRBV10-3 and TRBJ2-1; tentative D call: TRBD2 (6 bases). Germline V gene lookup returns CDR1 ENHRY and CDR2 SYGVKD. The CDR3 loop spans 13 amino acids. V was shortened by 6 bases and J by 9 bases, with 15 bases between the two germline ends. CDR3 protein: CAIRSEGVGEQFL. Written as DNA, the CDR3 is TGTGCCATCAGGTCGGAGGGAGTGGGTGAGCAGTTCCTC.

This clonotype was observed a single time. Germline is not matched at one junction end, which may reflect a read error. The chain joins TRBV11-2 to TRBJ2-5; 9 bases line up with TRBD2. Germline-derived CDR1 and CDR2 are SGHAT and FQNNGV. The CDR3 spans 17 residues. The DNA for the CDR3 is TGTGCCAACAGCCCGGGATTGGGGCTAGCGGGACGAGAGACCCAGTACTTC. The encoded protein is CANSPGLGLAGRETQYF.

This clonotype was recorded only once. This may arise from a read error, as a much more abundant clone is one base away. This sequence joins TRBV29-1 and TRBJ1-1; the match to TRBD1 covers 9 bases. The V and J ends lost 6 bases and 4 bases, in that order; junction bases with no gene match: 6. Germline CDR1 reads SQVTM; CDR2 reads ANQGSEA. The CDR3 is made up of 13 amino acids. This CDR3 is CSVDRGGGTEAFF. In DNA form, the CDR3 reads TGCAGCGTGGACAGGGGAGGGGGCACTGAAGCTTTCTTT.

A remark on this clonotype: This may come from a read error, since a much larger clone is one base off. The CDR3 spells CASSLRTGSSGANVLAF. The DNA of the CDR3 is TGTGCCAGCAGTTTAAGGACAGGCAGCTCTGGGGCCAACGTCCTGGCTTTC. This chain joins TRBV12-3 or TRBV12-4 and TRBJ2-6, with 7 bases fitting TRBD1. The CDR3 loop spans 17 amino acids.

Concerning this clonotype: It is likely a read error, because the conserved phenylalanine at the end of the CDR3 is missing. The gene calls are TRBV7-8 and TRBJ2-2; D possibly corresponds to TRBD1 (5 bases). Looked up from germline, CDR1 is SGHVS and CDR2 is FQNEAQ. This CDR3 is built from 14 residues. V was clipped by 1 base and J by 6 bases, with 9 bases between them. CDR3 sequence (DNA): TGTGCCAGCAGCTTAGAGGGGTTCTCCGGGGAGCTGTTTTAT. This encodes CASSLEGFSGELFY.

This chain uses TRBV28 with TRBJ1-5; D remains unclear. V gave up 2 bases and J gave up 9 bases, with 14 bases separating them. This CDR3 has 14 residues. Germline V CDR1 and CDR2: MDHEN, SYDVKM. The chain's CDR3 is CASSLGCMGLPQHF. The DNA of the CDR3 is TGTGCCAGCAGTTTAGGTTGCATGGGTCTGCCCCAGCATTTT. Looking up the rest from reference TRBV28 and TRBJ1-5 gives the full variable domain: DVKVTQSSRYLVKRTGEKVFLECVQDMDHENMFWYRQDPGLGLRLIYFSYDVKMKEKGDIPEGYSVSREKKERFSLILESASTNQTSMYLCASSLGCMGLPQHFGDGTRLSIL.

In the case of this clonotype: A much larger clonotype is one base distant, so this may be a read error. This rearrangement joins TRBV5-5 to TRBJ2-7, with TRBD2 matching 14 bases. The CDR3 sequence is 15 residues long. Germline CDR1 SGHKS, CDR2 YYEKEE (reference sequence). Trimming took 3 bases from V and 3 from J; bases not matched to a gene: 2. The CDR3 sequence is CASSWGLAGVYEQYF. Written as DNA, the CDR3 is TGTGCCAGCAGCTGGGGACTAGCGGGAGTCTACGAGCAGTACTTC. Using reference TRBV5-5 and TRBJ2-7 for the parts outside the CDR3, the full variable domain is DAGVTQSPTHLIKTRGQQVTLRCSPISGHKSVSWYQQVLGQGPQFIFQYYEKEERGRGNFPDRFSARQFPNYSSELNVNALLLGDSALYLCASSWGLAGVYEQYFGPGTRLTVT.

The gene calls are TRBV30 and TRBJ2-1, with a weak D call TRBD1 (8 bases). V lost 0 bases and J lost 0, with 27 bases in between. The CDR3 extends over 21 amino acids. CDR1 and CDR2 (germline): GTSNPN, SVGIG (reference sequence). The chain's CDR3 is CAWSVVGGDRRARSSYNEQFF. The DNA for the CDR3 is TGTGCCTGGAGTGTGGTTGGGGGGGACAGGCGGGCACGGAGCTCCTACAATGAGCAGTTCTTC.

The chain joins TRBV30 to TRBJ2-7; tentatively, D is TRBD1 or TRBD2 (6 bases each). The V gene lost 5 bases and the J gene lost 6 bases, with 17 bases spanning the gap. CDR1 is GTSNPN and CDR2 is SVGIG in the germline V gene (reference sequence). There are 13 residues in the CDR3. The CDR3 loop reads CAWSRGALGEQYF. Written as DNA, the CDR3 is TGTGCCTGGTCAAGGGGGGCTTTGGGCGAGCAGTACTTC. The full variable domain, rest sourced from reference TRBV30 and TRBJ2-7, is SQTIHQWPATLVQPVGSPLSLECTVEGTSNPNLYWYRQAAGRGLQLLFYSVGIGQISSEVPQNLSASRPQDRQFILSSKKLLLSDSGFYLCAWSRGALGEQYFGPGTRLTVT.

V and J are TRBV10-3 and TRBJ2-2; 12 positions agree with TRBD2. The CDR3 is 18 residues long. Germline V gene sequence: CDR1 ENHRY, CDR2 SYGVKD. Trimming at V came to 5 bases and at J to 6 bases, leaving 13 bases not matched to a gene. Written as DNA, the CDR3 is TGTGCCATCAGTACGGGACTAGCGGGTCCACGACTCCCCGGGGAGCTGTTTTTT. The encoded protein is CAISTGLAGPRLPGELFF.

With regard to this clonotype: Given a much more abundant clone one base away, this may be a read error. V usage is TRBV4-1 and J usage is TRBJ2-3; D tentatively reads TRBD1 or TRBD2 (5 bases each). The length of the CDR3 is 14 residues. Germline V gene data show CDR1 as MGHRA and CDR2 as YSYEKL. The CDR3 reads CASGQGPGPDTQYF. The CDR3 coding sequence is TGCGCCAGCGGCCAAGGGCCGGGACCAGATACGCAGTATTTT.

CDR3 loop: CASSIQNYGYTF. The CDR3 DNA sequence: TGTGCCAGCAGTATCCAGAACTATGGCTACACCTTC. This chain joins TRBV28 and TRBJ1-2; D is ambiguous. Germline V lookup: CDR1 MDHEN, CDR2 SYDVKM. The CDR3 contains 12 residues. V lost 5 bases and J lost 2, with 6 bases in between.

Regarding this clonotype: One junction end disagrees with the germline gene, perhaps due to a read error. The CDR3 nucleotides are TGTGCTAGCAGCGTGACAGGGGTAGCCAAAAACATTCAGTACTTC. Encoded protein: CASSVTGVAKNIQYF. The chain links TRBV11-2 to TRBJ2-4, with 8 bases matching TRBD1. CDR1 is SGHAT, CDR2 FQNNGV, per germline. The CDR3 is 15 amino acids.

As to this clonotype: A read error may be the cause here, since a much bigger clone is one base away. The rearrangement joins TRBV28 to TRBJ2-3; D not certain. CDR1 is MDHEN and CDR2 is SYDVKM in the germline V gene. The CDR3 is 12 amino acids. CDR3 region: CACSPTTDTQYF. CDR3 DNA sequence: TGTGCCTGCAGCCCCACCACAGATACGCAGTATTTT.

The chain couples TRBV7-8 to TRBJ1-1; the D gene is possibly TRBD1 (6 bases). There are 14 residues in the CDR3. CDR1 and CDR2 (germline): SGHVS, FQNEAQ. V was cut by 3 bases and J by 1 base, with 9 bases left in between. In DNA form, the CDR3 reads TGTGCCAGCAGCTTGCGGGGGGCGAACACTGAAGCTTTCTTT. Translated, it gives CASSLRGANTEAFF.

For this clonotype: Being one base from a much bigger clone, this may be a read error. The genes are TRBV6-1 and TRBJ1-2; D gene ambiguous. CDR1 and CDR2 from the germline V gene are MNHNS and SASEGT. The CDR3 runs to 12 residues. V was pared by 2 bases and J by 8 bases, with 9 bases between. This chain's CDR3 is CASSESRLGYTF. CDR3 in DNA: TGTGCCAGCAGTGAAAGCAGACTAGGCTACACCTTC.

Comment on this clonotype: This may arise from a read error, as a much more abundant clone is one base away. V is TRBV12-5 and J is TRBJ2-3; no definite D call. The germline V gene has CDR1 LGHNT and CDR2 FRNRAP. This CDR3 is built from 12 residues. Here the CDR3 reads CANGPGPDTQYF. CDR3 sequence (DNA): TGTGCTAATGGTCCCGGGCCAGATACGCAGTATTTT.

The sample holds one count of this clonotype. Germline and junction disagree at one end, which may indicate a read error. The rearrangement uses TRBV29-1 and TRBJ2-5; D is tentatively TRBD1 or TRBD2 (6 bases each). The CDR3 length is 13 residues. CDR1 is SQVTM and CDR2 is ANQGSEA in the germline V gene. DNA of the CDR3: TGCAGCGGTAAAGGGGGGTTAAGAGGGACCCTGTACTTC. Its translation: CSGKGGLRGTLYF.

In regard to this clonotype: Given a much more abundant clone one base away, this may be a read error. The rearrangement joins TRBV10-2 to TRBJ2-7; D gene ambiguous. V shed 0 bases and J shed 5 bases, with 11 bases lying between them. Germline loops: CDR1 WSHSY, CDR2 SAAADI. This CDR3 has 14 residues. DNA of the CDR3: TGCGCCAGCAGTGAGTCCACTGCCCTTCACGAGCAGTACTTC. It encodes CASSESTALHEQYF.

The table lists this clonotype with many counts. V and J are TRBV12-3 or TRBV12-4 and TRBJ2-1, with 16 positions matching TRBD2. V lost 6 bases and J lost 3; bases outside the gene matches: 2. CDR3 length: 16 amino acids. The CDR3 loop reads CASRGLAGGNYNEQFF. In nucleotides, the CDR3 is TGTGCCAGCAGGGGACTAGCGGGAGGGAACTACAATGAGCAGTTCTTC.

The chain couples TRBV14 to TRBJ1-3; D possibly corresponds to TRBD1 (6 bases). CDR3 length equals 16 residues. Trimming took off 1 base at V and 3 bases at J, with 13 bases between the two ends. The germline CDR1 and CDR2 sequences are SGHDN and FVKESK. The CDR3 sequence: CASSQVAGAHGNTIYF. The DNA of the CDR3 is TGTGCCAGCAGCCAAGTGGCGGGGGCTCATGGAAACACCATATATTTT.

In the case of this clonotype: A read error is possible here, since a much larger clone lies one base away. This chain joins TRBV29-1 and TRBJ2-5; D gene unclear. CDR3 length: 13 amino acids. Germline V gene lookup returns CDR1 SQVTM and CDR2 ANQGSEA. The CDR3 DNA follows: TGCAACGTGGAACAGAGTTCGGTCGGAACCCAGTACTTC. This encodes CNVEQSSVGTQYF.

In regard to this clonotype: This may come from a read error, since a much larger clone is one base off. The chain couples TRBV5-4 to TRBJ1-1; D remains unclear. CDR1 is SGHNT and CDR2 is YYREEE in the germline V gene (reference sequence). The CDR3 length is 14 residues. Here the CDR3 reads CTSSRSAVNTEAFF. The CDR3 region has the DNA TGTACCAGCAGCCGGTCAGCCGTGAACACTGAAGCTTTCTTT.

This clonotype appeared a few times. The rearrangement joins TRBV5-1 to TRBJ1-5; D ambiguous. Germline CDR1 SGHRS, CDR2 YFSETQ. V was cut by 10 bases and J by 0 bases, with 20 bases left in between. The CDR3 consists of 16 residues. The CDR3 loop reads CAESGPSYYSNQPQHF. The DNA of the CDR3 is TGCGCCGAAAGCGGGCCGTCCTATTATAGCAATCAGCCCCAGCATTTT.

Details on this clonotype: A much larger clone is a single base away; this may be a read error. The genes are TRBV6-1 and TRBJ2-1, with D perhaps matching TRBD2 (6 bases). Germline CDR1 reads MNHNS; CDR2 reads SASEGT. CDR3 length: 15 amino acids. The V end lost 2 bases, the J end lost 9 bases, and 17 bases lay between the germline ends. The CDR3 spells CASSESDGGGSEQFF. The CDR3 DNA follows: TGTGCCAGCAGTGAAAGTGACGGGGGTGGGAGTGAGCAGTTCTTC.